A selection of T cell receptor beta chains follows, all from one sample in a study of long-term antiretroviral therapy in people with HIV. Repertoires were generated with immunoSEQ multiplex PCR, while TCRdb's copy carries only in-frame clones and drops some. The table records 15,000 to 20,000 clones, around 76% of them present only once. This material consisted of unsorted PBMCs, taken 2.2 years after starting antiretroviral therapy. Receptors originate from a man in his fifties with HIV. The CDR3 runs from the conserved cysteine through the conserved F or W. The order of the fields is J gene, V gene, CDR3 length, CDR3 protein.

>TRBJ1-5|TRBV19|18
CASSSPPGTGRFDQPQHF
>TRBJ2-6|TRBV11-2|18
CASSLGWDRPSGANVLTF
>TRBJ2-5|TRBV6-5|14
CASSYSIGETTQYF
>TRBJ2-7|TRBV30|14
CAWSPQQGYYEQYF
>TRBJ1-4|TRBV5-5|18
CASSRAGGGARTNEKLFF
>TRBJ1-2|TRBV21-1|13
CASSKPRDYGYTF
>TRBJ2-7|TRBV4-1|13
CASSQRTGREQYF
>TRBJ1-1|TRBV9|14
CASSAHRANTEAFF
>TRBJ2-3|TRBV19|13
CASSIVGADTQYF
>TRBJ2-7|TRBV18|16
CASSPLASEGAYEQYF
>TRBJ2-7|TRBV9|14
CASSVGGSAYEQYF
>TRBJ2-1|TRBV5-1|16
CASSLGTGRAYNEQFF
>TRBJ2-3|TRBV5-1|14
CASSAATRKDTQYF
>TRBJ2-5|TRBV7-2|17
CASSLAVLIRGQETQYF
>TRBJ2-4|TRBV7-9|14
CASSSDLPRNIQYF
>TRBJ1-1|TRBV29-1|14
CSVGQGQGPTEAFF
>TRBJ2-7|TRBV23-1|15
CASSQSKHSSYEQYF
>TRBJ2-5|TRBV7-2|16
CASSLRTGWGQETQYF
>TRBJ1-6|TRBV5-1|14
CASMAGGARAPLHF
>TRBJ2-7|TRBV7-9|15
CASSSTGDFFYEQYF
>TRBJ2-3|TRBV19|13
CASSMGLSDTQYF
>TRBJ1-2|TRBV19|12
CASGRRDYGYTF
>TRBJ2-3|TRBV10-3|15
CAISGSGAGSDTQYF
>TRBJ2-7|TRBV11-2|14
CASSFGGGPYEQYF
>TRBJ2-3|TRBV30|15
CAWSALAGYTDTQYF